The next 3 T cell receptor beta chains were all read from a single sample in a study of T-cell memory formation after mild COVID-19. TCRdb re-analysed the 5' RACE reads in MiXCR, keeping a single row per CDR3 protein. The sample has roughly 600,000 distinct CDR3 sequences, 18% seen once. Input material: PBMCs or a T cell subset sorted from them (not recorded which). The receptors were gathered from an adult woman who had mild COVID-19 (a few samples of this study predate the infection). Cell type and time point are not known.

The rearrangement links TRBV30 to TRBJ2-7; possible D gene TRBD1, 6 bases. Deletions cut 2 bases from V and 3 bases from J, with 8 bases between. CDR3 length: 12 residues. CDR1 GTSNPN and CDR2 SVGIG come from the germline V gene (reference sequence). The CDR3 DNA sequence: TGTGCCTGGAGTAAACAGGGCTACGAGCAGTACTTC. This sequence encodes CAWSKQGYEQYF. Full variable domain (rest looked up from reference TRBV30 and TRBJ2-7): SQTIHQWPATLVQPVGSPLSLECTVEGTSNPNLYWYRQAAGRGLQLLFYSVGIGQISSEVPQNLSASRPQDRQFILSSKKLLLSDSGFYLCAWSKQGYEQYFGPGTRLTVT.

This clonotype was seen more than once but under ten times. The CDR3 region is CSAKEWPADGYEQYF. The CDR3 DNA is TGCAGTGCTAAGGAATGGCCGGCTGATGGGTACGAGCAGTACTTC. The chain uses TRBV20-1 and TRBJ2-7; no clear D. The V and J ends lost 4 bases and 4 bases respectively, with 20 bases between them. CDR1 and CDR2 from the germline V gene are DFQATT and SNEGSKA (reference sequence). CDR3 length: 15 residues.

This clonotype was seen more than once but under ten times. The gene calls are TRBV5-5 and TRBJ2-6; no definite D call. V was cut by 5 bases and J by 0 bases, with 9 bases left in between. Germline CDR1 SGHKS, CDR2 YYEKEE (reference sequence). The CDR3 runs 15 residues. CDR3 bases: TGTGCCAGCAGAATTGGCCACTCTGGGGCCAACGTCCTGACTTTC. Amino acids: CASRIGHSGANVLTF.